Listed here are 8 T cell receptor beta chains from one sample, sequenced in a study of regulatory T cells in long-lasting Graves disease. Time point in this sample: newly diagnosed GD, antithyroid drugs for less than 3 months. Generation of the TCR library employed RNA extracted from PBMCs. HTBI primers from iRepertoire and Arm-PCR of CDR3 regions yielded the TCR beta libraries. TCRdb fed the multiplex PCR reads into MiXCR, producing one record per CDR3 protein. This sample has about 420,000 distinct CDR3 sequences, with roughly 15% found just once. This sample also belongs to another study, concerning T cells in Graves' hyperthyroidism and ophthalmopathy.

The material was peripheral blood mononuclear cells (PBMCs), obtained at new diagnosis, from a patient treated with antithyroid drugs. These receptors came from a woman aged 18-29 years with Graves disease.

This clonotype was detected only a few times. The CDR3 nucleotides are TGCAGCGTTGCCGGACACTACTCTGGAAACACCATATATTTT. Amino acid sequence: CSVAGHYSGNTIYF. The genes are TRBV29-1 and TRBJ1-3; TRBD1 is a possible D gene (5 bases). V was cut by 4 bases and J by 0 bases, with 10 bases left in between. The CDR3 contains 14 residues. Germline assignment: CDR1 SQVTM and CDR2 ANQGSEA. The full variable domain, completed using reference TRBV29-1 and TRBJ1-3, is SAVISQKPSRDICQRGTSLTIQCQVDSQVTMMFWYRQQPGQSLTLIATANQGSEATYESGFVIDKFPISRPNLTFSTLTVSNMSPEDSSIYLCSVAGHYSGNTIYFGEGSWLTVV.

In the case of this clonotype: A much larger clone is a single base away; this may be a read error. CDR3 protein: CASTPKSATGIQYF. The CDR3 nucleotides are TGTGCCAGCACCCCCAAAAGCGCCACGGGTATCCAGTACTTC. V and J are TRBV2 and TRBJ2-3; no firm D call. The tail of the sequence fits TRBJ2-5 better, so the J call may be wrong. CDR1 SNHLY and CDR2 FYNNEI come from the germline V gene. The CDR3 is 14 residues long.

The chain carries TRBV7-8 and TRBJ1-2; D not certain. The germline V and J ends were trimmed by 4 bases and 7 bases, with 10 bases remaining between them. Germline CDR1 and CDR2: SGHVS and FQNEAQ. The CDR3 has 12 residues. Here the CDR3 DNA reads TGTGCCAGCAGCTCCCCCCGGTTTGGCTACACCTTC. It is translated as CASSSPRFGYTF.

This clonotype has just a few counts. V gene TRBV5-1 combines with J gene TRBJ2-1, with D possibly being TRBD2 (6 bases). Germline V gene lookup returns CDR1 SGHRS and CDR2 YFSETQ. This CDR3 comprises 17 residues. V dropped 0 bases and J dropped 5 bases, with 18 bases sitting between them. The CDR3 loop reads CASSLGALAIINNEQFF. The CDR3 DNA sequence: TGCGCCAGCAGCTTGGGGGCTCTAGCGATCATCAACAATGAGCAGTTCTTC.

This sequence joins TRBV4-1 and TRBJ2-7, with TRBD1 identical over 9 bases. The CDR3 is 17 residues long. Looked up from germline, CDR1 is MGHRA and CDR2 is YSYEKL. V shed 1 base and J 6 bases; nucleotides not matched to a gene: 13. The chain's CDR3 is CASSQGTPGQGLGEQYF. CDR3 in DNA: TGCGCCAGCAGCCAAGGAACTCCGGGACAGGGTTTAGGCGAGCAGTACTTC.

In this sample, this clonotype turned up a few times. A much larger clone differs by one base, so this may be a read error. The chain carries TRBV30 and TRBJ2-1; 7 positions agree with TRBD2. Trimming at V came to 5 bases and at J to 10 bases, leaving 11 bases not matched to a gene. CDR1 is GTSNPN and CDR2 is SVGIG in the germline V gene (reference sequence). The CDR3 runs to 13 residues. The CDR3 DNA sequence: TGTGCCTGGGCAGCGGGGTTCTCCTACGAGCAGTTCTTC. Protein: CAWAAGFSYEQFF.

There are many counts of this clonotype. The chain joins TRBV28 to TRBJ1-1; 7 positions agree with TRBD1. Trimming at V came to 4 bases and at J to 2 bases, leaving 7 bases not matched to a gene. The CDR3 sequence is 15 residues long. Germline CDR1 MDHEN, CDR2 SYDVKM. Here the CDR3 reads CASSYPDRPNTEAFF. For the CDR3, the DNA is TGTGCCAGCAGTTATCCGGACAGGCCTAACACTGAAGCTTTCTTT.

This clonotype occurred many times. The J gene is TRBJ2-5, the V gene TRBV6-5; D might be TRBD2 (6 bases). The CDR3 is made up of 18 amino acids. V shed 0 bases and J shed 3 bases, with 20 bases lying between them. From germline, CDR1 is MNHEY and CDR2 SVGAGI. This CDR3 is CASSYSPSDRYGEETQYF. CDR3 sequence (DNA): TGTGCCAGCAGTTACTCGCCTAGCGACCGCTACGGGGAAGAGACCCAGTACTTC.